These T cell receptor beta chains were read from a single sample in a study of cytomegalovirus exposure and HLA in healthy donors. Some clones are missing from TCRdb's copy, which holds only in-frame ones; the method was immunoSEQ multiplex PCR. The table records about 120,000 clones, about 76% of them present only once. The sample taken for sequencing was PBMCs. Receptors originate from a woman in her thirties or forties in good health and CMV-seronegative. CDR3s include the opening cysteine and the closing phenylalanine or tryptophan. D genes are given only for firm matches. Size is omitted from some rows. Given values are once, few, many or a class for expanded clones.

CDR3 DNA: TGTGCCACCAGCGTCCTAGGGGATTTACGTACTGAAGCTTTCTTT; CDR3 protein: CATSVLGDLRTEAFF; D gene: -; clone size: -; J gene: TRBJ1-1; V gene: TRBV15
CDR3 DNA: TGTGCCAGCAGTGGGTGGACTGGGCGGGGGGGCCTTGGAGATACGCAGTATTTT; CDR3 protein: CASSGWTGRGGLGDTQYF; D gene: TRBD2; clone size: -; J gene: TRBJ2-3; V gene: TRBV2
CDR3 DNA: TGTGCCAGCGAGCATGCTATGAACACTGAAGCTTTCTTT; CDR3 protein: CASEHAMNTEAFF; D gene: -; clone size: -; J gene: TRBJ1-1; V gene: TRBV7-9
CDR3 DNA: TGTGCCACCAGCAGAGATCGAGGACAGGGGTCCGGGGAGCTGTTTTTT; CDR3 protein: CATSRDRGQGSGELFF; D gene: TRBD1; clone size: -; J gene: TRBJ2-2; V gene: TRBV15
CDR3 DNA: TGTGCCAGCAGCAGGACTAGCGGGGTCTACAATGAGCAGTTCTTC; CDR3 protein: CASSRTSGVYNEQFF; D gene: TRBD2; clone size: -; J gene: TRBJ2-1; V gene: TRBV27
CDR3 DNA: TGTGCCAGCAGCCCCCGCTCGGGACTAGCGGGAGTGGATGCCTACGAGCAGTACTTC; CDR3 protein: CASSPRSGLAGVDAYEQYF; D gene: TRBD2; clone size: -; J gene: TRBJ2-7; V gene: TRBV9
CDR3 DNA: TGTGCCGCCGGGGAGCAGGCCAAGAATTCACCCCTCCACTTT; CDR3 protein: CAAGEQAKNSPLHF; D gene: -; clone size: once; J gene: TRBJ1-6; V gene: TRBV21-1
CDR3 DNA: TGTGCCAGCAGCTTATCGACTAGCGGGAGGATTGAGCAGTTCTTC; CDR3 protein: CASSLSTSGRIEQFF; D gene: TRBD2; clone size: -; J gene: TRBJ2-1; V gene: TRBV7-9
CDR3 DNA: TGTGCCACCAGCATAGGGGCGGGACTTAAGAACGAAAAACTGTTTTTT; CDR3 protein: CATSIGAGLKNEKLFF; D gene: -; clone size: -; J gene: TRBJ1-4; V gene: TRBV15
CDR3 DNA: TGTGCCAGCAGCTTTCCGAATTCACCCCTCCACTTT; CDR3 protein: CASSFPNSPLHF; D gene: -; clone size: -; J gene: TRBJ1-6; V gene: TRBV5-4
CDR3 DNA: TGTGCCAGCAGCTGGGACACCAATGAGCAGTTCTTC; CDR3 protein: CASSWDTNEQFF; D gene: -; clone size: -; J gene: TRBJ2-1; V gene: TRBV7-9
CDR3 DNA: TGTGCCAGCATCATATGGGGACAGGGAACGGACGAGCAGTACTTC; CDR3 protein: CASIIWGQGTDEQYF; D gene: TRBD1; clone size: -; J gene: TRBJ2-7; V gene: TRBV6-1
CDR3 DNA: TGTGCCAGCAGCCAAGCAACCGGGGGCACTGAAGCTTTCTTT; CDR3 protein: CASSQATGGTEAFF; D gene: -; clone size: -; J gene: TRBJ1-1; V gene: TRBV14
CDR3 DNA: TGTGCCAGCAGCTTAGGGACACAAGCGTGGGAGACCCAGTACTTC; CDR3 protein: CASSLGTQAWETQYF; D gene: -; clone size: -; J gene: TRBJ2-5; V gene: TRBV11-3
CDR3 DNA: TGCGCCAGCAGTGGGACTACTCAGGGGACCCAGTACTTC; CDR3 protein: CASSGTTQGTQYF; D gene: -; clone size: -; J gene: TRBJ2-5; V gene: TRBV10-1
CDR3 DNA: TGTGCCAGCAAGAGACAGGGTTCAGAGGAGCAGTACTTC; CDR3 protein: CASKRQGSEEQYF; D gene: TRBD1; clone size: -; J gene: TRBJ2-5; V gene: TRBV2
CDR3 DNA: TGCGCCAGCGTTCGGAGTGACAGGGGGCAAGGTCAGCCCCAGCATTTT; CDR3 protein: CASVRSDRGQGQPQHF; D gene: TRBD1; clone size: -; J gene: TRBJ1-5; V gene: TRBV23-1
CDR3 DNA: TGTGCCAGCAGCGTAAGTCGGGGGGTTAGTTCCTACAATGAGCAGTTCTTC; CDR3 protein: CASSVSRGVSSYNEQFF; D gene: TRBD2; clone size: -; J gene: TRBJ2-1; V gene: TRBV5-6
CDR3 DNA: TGTGCCAGTAGTCCCCGGGAGGGGGGTATCTACGAGCAGTACTTC; CDR3 protein: CASSPREGGIYEQYF; D gene: TRBD2; clone size: -; J gene: TRBJ2-7; V gene: TRBV19
CDR3 DNA: TGTGCCAGCCCGGGGTACACCGGGGAGCTGTTTTTT; CDR3 protein: CASPGYTGELFF; D gene: -; clone size: -; J gene: TRBJ2-2; V gene: TRBV7-9
CDR3 DNA: TGCGCCAGCAGCCACGACAGGGGGAACTATGGCTACACCTTC; CDR3 protein: CASSHDRGNYGYTF; D gene: TRBD1; clone size: -; J gene: TRBJ1-2; V gene: TRBV5-1
CDR3 DNA: TGTGCCAGCGCAAGCGTCAGCACAGATACGCAGTATTTT; CDR3 protein: CASASVSTDTQYF; D gene: -; clone size: once; J gene: TRBJ2-3; V gene: TRBV6-6
CDR3 DNA: TGTGCCAGCTCACCACCGGGGCCTGGAAACACCATATATTTT; CDR3 protein: CASSPPGPGNTIYF; D gene: -; clone size: -; J gene: TRBJ1-3; V gene: TRBV18
CDR3 DNA: TGTGCCAGCAGTGATCTGGGACAGGGAGCACTAAGAGATGGCTACACCTTC; CDR3 protein: CASSDLGQGALRDGYTF; D gene: TRBD1; clone size: -; J gene: TRBJ1-2; V gene: TRBV25-1
CDR3 DNA: TGTGCCAGCAACCCTGTTCTGAGGAGGGGGAACACTGAAGCTTTCTTT; CDR3 protein: CASNPVLRRGNTEAFF; D gene: -; clone size: -; J gene: TRBJ1-1; V gene: TRBV2
CDR3 DNA: TGTGCCAGCAGCTTGGACAGTTATAATTCACCCCTCCACTTT; CDR3 protein: CASSLDSYNSPLHF; D gene: -; clone size: -; J gene: TRBJ1-6; V gene: TRBV11-2
CDR3 DNA: TGCGCCAGCAGCCAACCGAAACAGGGGACCACTGAAGCTTTCTTT; CDR3 protein: CASSQPKQGTTEAFF; D gene: TRBD1; clone size: -; J gene: TRBJ1-1; V gene: TRBV4-1
CDR3 DNA: TGCAGCGTTGATGGGCTAGCGGGAGTCGATGAGCAGTTCTTC; CDR3 protein: CSVDGLAGVDEQFF; D gene: TRBD2; clone size: -; J gene: TRBJ2-1; V gene: TRBV29-1
CDR3 DNA: TGTGCCTGGCTACGGGGCTATGGCTACACCTTC; CDR3 protein: CAWLRGYGYTF; D gene: -; clone size: -; J gene: TRBJ1-2; V gene: TRBV30
CDR3 DNA: TGTGCCAGCAGCTTAGACGACTCTTTCCGGGGGGAGCAGTTCTTC; CDR3 protein: CASSLDDSFRGEQFF; D gene: -; clone size: -; J gene: TRBJ2-1; V gene: TRBV7-7
CDR3 DNA: TGTGCCAGCAGCTTGGCGGGGGGGAACAGGGGTGAGCAGTTCTTC; CDR3 protein: CASSLAGGNRGEQFF; D gene: -; clone size: -; J gene: TRBJ2-1; V gene: TRBV5-6
CDR3 DNA: TGCGCCAGCAGCGCCTCGACAGGAACTAACTATGGCTACACCTTC; CDR3 protein: CASSASTGTNYGYTF; D gene: -; clone size: -; J gene: TRBJ1-2; V gene: TRBV5-1
CDR3 DNA: TGTGCCAGCAGTAAGGACAGGGGGAACACCGGGGAGCTGTTTTTT; CDR3 protein: CASSKDRGNTGELFF; D gene: TRBD1; clone size: once; J gene: TRBJ2-2; V gene: TRBV6-1
CDR3 DNA: TGCGCCAGCAGCTTGATTTCCGGCTCTGGAAACACCATATATTTT; CDR3 protein: CASSLISGSGNTIYF; D gene: -; clone size: -; J gene: TRBJ1-3; V gene: TRBV5-1
CDR3 DNA: TGTGCCATCAGTGAGGAGCGGGGTTCCTACGAGCAGTACTTC; CDR3 protein: CAISEERGSYEQYF; D gene: TRBD2; clone size: few; J gene: TRBJ2-7; V gene: TRBV10-3
CDR3 DNA: TGCAGCGTTTGGCCCCCTGAAGCTTTCTTT; CDR3 protein: CSVWPPEAFF; D gene: -; clone size: -; J gene: TRBJ1-1; V gene: TRBV29-1
CDR3 DNA: TGCGCCAGCAGCCGCGACCTCCGGGGGTGGTACAATGAGCAGTTCTTC; CDR3 protein: CASSRDLRGWYNEQFF; D gene: -; clone size: -; J gene: TRBJ2-1; V gene: TRBV4-1
CDR3 DNA: TGTGCCAGCAGGCTAGCGGGAGGGCCAGACTACGAGCAGTACTTC; CDR3 protein: CASRLAGGPDYEQYF; D gene: TRBD2; clone size: -; J gene: TRBJ2-7; V gene: TRBV28
CDR3 DNA: TGTGCCAGCAGGGATCGGACAGGGAAGAGCAATCAGCCCCAGCATTTT; CDR3 protein: CASRDRTGKSNQPQHF; D gene: TRBD1; clone size: -; J gene: TRBJ1-5; V gene: TRBV27
CDR3 DNA: TGTACCAGCAGCCCTGGGACTAGCGGGAGTTATGAGCAGTTCTTC; CDR3 protein: CTSSPGTSGSYEQFF; D gene: TRBD2; clone size: -; J gene: TRBJ2-1; V gene: TRBV7-3
CDR3 DNA: TGTGCCAGCAGCTTAACCGACAATGAGCAGTTCTTC; CDR3 protein: CASSLTDNEQFF; D gene: -; clone size: -; J gene: TRBJ2-1; V gene: TRBV7-3
CDR3 DNA: TGTGCCAGCAGCTTAAGGGCAGCAACACGCCGCGAGCAGTTCTTC; CDR3 protein: CASSLRAATRREQFF; D gene: -; clone size: once; J gene: TRBJ2-1; V gene: TRBV7-3
CDR3 DNA: TGTGCCATCAGTGAGTCCGGACAGGGGGAAGGCTACACCTTC; CDR3 protein: CAISESGQGEGYTF; D gene: TRBD1; clone size: -; J gene: TRBJ1-2; V gene: TRBV10-3
CDR3 DNA: TGTGCCAGCAGCTCACGGGACAGGGTATTAAGCTCCTACGAGCAGTACTTC; CDR3 protein: CASSSRDRVLSSYEQYF; D gene: TRBD1; clone size: -; J gene: TRBJ2-7; V gene: TRBV13
CDR3 DNA: TGTGCCAGCGGGCAGGGGGCTTCTAATGAAAAACTGTTTTTT; CDR3 protein: CASGQGASNEKLFF; D gene: TRBD1; clone size: few; J gene: TRBJ1-4; V gene: TRBV28
CDR3 DNA: TGCGCCAGCAGCTTATCACAGGGGACGGAAGGCTACACCTTC; CDR3 protein: CASSLSQGTEGYTF; D gene: TRBD1; clone size: -; J gene: TRBJ1-2; V gene: TRBV4-1
CDR3 DNA: TGTGCCAGCAGTGAAGCAGCGACAGGGTTCTATGGCTACACCTTC; CDR3 protein: CASSEAATGFYGYTF; D gene: TRBD1; clone size: medium-sized; J gene: TRBJ1-2; V gene: TRBV6-1
CDR3 DNA: TGTGCCAGCAGCCCAAGGACTTTCGACTCTGGGGCCAACGTCCTGACTTTC; CDR3 protein: CASSPRTFDSGANVLTF; D gene: -; clone size: -; J gene: TRBJ2-6; V gene: TRBV14
CDR3 DNA: TGTGCCAGCAGCTTAGGGCAAGGGACAGGGGGCATGGACAATGAGCAGTTCTTC; CDR3 protein: CASSLGQGTGGMDNEQFF; D gene: TRBD1; clone size: -; J gene: TRBJ2-1; V gene: TRBV11-2
CDR3 DNA: TGTGCCAGTAGTATTAGATACTCCTACAATGAGCAGTTCTTC; CDR3 protein: CASSIRYSYNEQFF; D gene: -; clone size: -; J gene: TRBJ2-1; V gene: TRBV19
CDR3 DNA: TGTGCCAGCAGCCCCTATACGAGCCGACTTGTCGGTTACGAGCAGTACTTC; CDR3 protein: CASSPYTSRLVGYEQYF; D gene: -; clone size: once; J gene: TRBJ2-7; V gene: TRBV7-9
CDR3 DNA: TGTGCCAGCAGTGAAGCGCTTCCGATATGGGAGGGCGCAGCTTTCTTT; CDR3 protein: CASSEALPIWEGAAFF; D gene: -; clone size: -; J gene: TRBJ1-1; V gene: TRBV6-1
CDR3 DNA: TGTGCCAGCAGCCCGTGGGGGCGAGATGGAAACACCATATATTTT; CDR3 protein: CASSPWGRDGNTIYF; D gene: -; clone size: -; J gene: TRBJ1-3; V gene: TRBV9
CDR3 DNA: TGTGCCAGCAGCTTATCTGAGGTATTATACGAGCAGTACTTC; CDR3 protein: CASSLSEVLYEQYF; D gene: -; clone size: -; J gene: TRBJ2-7; V gene: TRBV7-9
CDR3 DNA: TGTGCCAGCAGCTTTCAGCGGAGCTCCTACGAGCAGTACTTC; CDR3 protein: CASSFQRSSYEQYF; D gene: -; clone size: -; J gene: TRBJ2-7; V gene: TRBV7-2
CDR3 DNA: TGTGCCAGCAGTAGGGGACAGGGGAACTATGGCTACACCTTC; CDR3 protein: CASSRGQGNYGYTF; D gene: TRBD1; clone size: -; J gene: TRBJ1-2; V gene: TRBV2
CDR3 DNA: TGTGCCAGCAGCCCTCGGGACTCCCCAGTAGCCAAAAACATTCAGTACTTC; CDR3 protein: CASSPRDSPVAKNIQYF; D gene: -; clone size: -; J gene: TRBJ2-4; V gene: TRBV4-2
CDR3 DNA: TGTGCCAGCAGCAAGGGACTAGCGGGAGAAGTACGGCAGTACTTC; CDR3 protein: CASSKGLAGEVRQYF; D gene: -; clone size: -; J gene: TRBJ2-7; V gene: TRBV21-1